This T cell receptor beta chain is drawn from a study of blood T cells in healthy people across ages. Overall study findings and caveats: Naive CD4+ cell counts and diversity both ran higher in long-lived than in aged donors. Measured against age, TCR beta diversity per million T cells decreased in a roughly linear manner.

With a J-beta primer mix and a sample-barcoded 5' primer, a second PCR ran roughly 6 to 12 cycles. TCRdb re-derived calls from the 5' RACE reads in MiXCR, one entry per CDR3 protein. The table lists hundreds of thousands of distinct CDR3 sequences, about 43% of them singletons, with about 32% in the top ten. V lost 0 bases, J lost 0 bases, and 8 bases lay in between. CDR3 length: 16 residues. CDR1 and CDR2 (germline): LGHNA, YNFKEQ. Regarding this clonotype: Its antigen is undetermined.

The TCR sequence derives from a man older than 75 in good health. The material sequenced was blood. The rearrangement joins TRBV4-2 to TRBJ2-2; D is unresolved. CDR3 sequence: CASSQDPTANTGELFF. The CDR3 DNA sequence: TGTGCCAGCAGCCAAGATCCAACCGCGAACACCGGGGAGCTGTTTTTT.